The 24 T cell receptor beta chains in this list originate from one sample, sequenced in a study of graft-versus-host responses after intestinal transplantation. Their cognate antigens are unknown. Using immunoSEQ multiplex PCR, the repertoire was profiled, and TCRdb retains in-frame clones only, with some absent. The table shows some 83,000 clones, with 90% to 95% occurring only once. The source material was unstimulated CD4+ T cells sorted from spleen or lymph node cells, sampled before intestinal transplant. The receptors were sampled from a human donor who received an intestinal transplant.

This chain connects TRBV2 to TRBJ1-5; possible D gene TRBD1, 5 bases. CDR3 size: 14 residues. Between the trimmed V and J ends, which lost 6 bases and 4 bases, there was a span of 13 bases. Germline assignment: CDR1 SNHLY and CDR2 FYNNEI. Here the CDR3 reads CASRGTGGNQPQHF. In DNA form, the CDR3 reads TGTGCCAGCAGGGGGACTGGGGGTAATCAGCCCCAGCATTTT.

The chain recombines TRBV6-6 with TRBJ1-2; weak D call: TRBD1 (6 bases). This CDR3 has 15 amino acids. CDR1 and CDR2 (germline): MNHNY, SVGAGI (reference sequence). The V gene lost 0 bases and the J gene lost 4 bases, with 12 bases spanning the gap. CDR3 sequence reads: CASSYSSGETYGYTF. The DNA of the CDR3 is TGTGCCAGCAGTTACTCGTCAGGGGAGACCTATGGCTACACCTTC.

The chain is built from TRBV6-1 and TRBJ1-1, with D uncertain. V lost 2 bases, J lost 0 bases, and 19 bases lay in between. The CDR3 has 18 residues. The germline V gene has CDR1 MNHNS and CDR2 SASEGT. CDR3: CASSEKAGAAVMNTEAFF. The CDR3 bases are TGTGCCAGCAGTGAAAAGGCCGGAGCCGCTGTAATGAACACTGAAGCTTTCTTT.

The chain employs TRBV19 and TRBJ1-4, with D possibly matching TRBD1 (6 bases). V gave up 6 bases and J gave up 5 bases, with 16 bases separating them. The length of the CDR3 is 15 residues. CDR1 is LNHDA and CDR2 is SQIVND in the germline V gene (reference sequence). The CDR3 protein is CASRGGGLTNEKLFF. Written as DNA, the CDR3 is TGTGCCAGTAGGGGCGGGGGGCTCACAAATGAAAAACTGTTTTTT.

The CDR3 nucleotides are TGTGCCAGCAGCCCCAACAGCATGAACACTGAAGCTTTCTTT. It yields the protein CASSPNSMNTEAFF. The chain links TRBV14 to TRBJ1-1, with D uncertain. The germline V gene has CDR1 SGHDN and CDR2 FVKESK. The CDR3 totals 14 residues. V was trimmed by 4 bases and J by 0 bases, leaving 9 bases between them.

The rearrangement joins TRBV29-1 to TRBJ1-2; no clear D. V lost 3 bases and J 4 bases, leaving 6 bases between the germline ends. Germline CDR1 reads SQVTM; CDR2 reads ANQGSEA. The CDR3 consists of 11 residues. In nucleotides, the CDR3 is TGCAGCGTTGAGCGGGGCTATGGCTACACCTTC. Translated: CSVERGYGYTF.

The rearrangement uses TRBV9 and TRBJ2-3; 8 nucleotides agree with TRBD2. This CDR3 has 17 residues. CDR1 is SGDLS, CDR2 YYNGEE, per germline. Trimming at V came to 3 bases and at J to 4 bases, leaving 13 bases not matched to a gene. The CDR3, as DNA: TGTGCCAGCAGCGACTTACGGAACGGACTAGCTCCAGATACGCAGTATTTT. Its protein is CASSDLRNGLAPDTQYF. The complete variable domain, with remaining parts taken from reference TRBV9 and TRBJ2-3, reads DSGVTQTPKHLITATGQRVTLRCSPRSGDLSVYWYQQSLDQGLQFLIQYYNGEERAKGNILERFSAQQFPDLHSELNLSSLELGDSALYFCASSDLRNGLAPDTQYFGPGTRLTVL.

The chain has TRBV6-5 and TRBJ1-1, with TRBD1 as a possible D gene (6 bases). The length of the CDR3 is 14 residues. The V gene lost 6 bases and the J gene lost 2 bases, with 13 bases spanning the gap. Germline V CDR1 and CDR2: MNHEY, SVGAGI. The CDR3 is CASRQDRLNTEAFF. CDR3 DNA sequence: TGTGCCAGCAGGCAGGACAGATTAAACACTGAAGCTTTCTTT.

This chain links TRBV9 with TRBJ2-2; D unclear. Trimming shortened V by 4 bases and J by 12 bases, and 7 bases separated the two germline ends. This CDR3 has 10 amino acids. Germline lookup yields CDR1 SGDLS and CDR2 YYNGEE. This CDR3 is CASSPTKLFF. CDR3 DNA sequence: TGTGCCAGCAGCCCTACGAAGCTGTTTTTT.

The J gene is TRBJ2-5, the V gene TRBV27; the match to TRBD1 covers 9 bases. Germline values: CDR1 MNHEY, CDR2 SMNVEV (reference sequence). The ends lost 5 bases at V and 5 bases at J; junction bases unmatched: 12. The CDR3 is 16 amino acids. The CDR3: CASSQTGHRGQETQYF. In DNA, the CDR3 is TGTGCCAGCAGTCAAACTGGACACAGGGGGCAGGAGACCCAGTACTTC.

The rearrangement links TRBV7-9 to TRBJ2-2; D unclear. Germline assignment: CDR1 SEHNR and CDR2 FQNEAQ (reference sequence). Trimming left V 5 bases short and J 6 bases short, with 19 bases between. The CDR3 has 16 residues. The CDR3 sequence: CASSARLPSMSGELFF. DNA of the CDR3: TGTGCCAGCAGCGCCCGACTCCCATCGATGTCCGGGGAGCTGTTTTTT.

The chain recombines TRBV9 with TRBJ2-2; a possible D gene is TRBD2 (5 bases). The CDR3 covers 16 residues. Trimming removed 0 bases from V and 7 bases from J, with 16 bases in between. Germline CDR1 reads SGDLS; CDR2 reads YYNGEE. CDR3 sequence reads: CASSVGERPWGGELFF. The DNA for the CDR3 is TGTGCCAGCAGCGTAGGGGAGCGCCCGTGGGGCGGGGAGCTGTTTTTT.

The chain carries TRBV6-1 and TRBJ2-5; TRBD1 aligns across 9 bases. CDR3 length: 15 residues. Looked up from germline, CDR1 is MNHNS and CDR2 is SASEGT. V shed 1 base, J shed 10 bases, and the junction held 10 bases outside the gene matches. Written as DNA, the CDR3 is TGTGCCAGCAGTGAAGGGTGGACAGGGGATCTAGACCAGTACTTC. Residues: CASSEGWTGDLDQYF.

In this sample, this clone turned up once. The chain joins TRBV6-1 to TRBJ1-2; D unclear. The V end was cut by 6 bases, the J end by 7 bases, with 12 bases between. The V gene's germline CDR1 is MNHNS and CDR2 SASEGT. This CDR3 spans 12 amino acids. The CDR3 DNA reads TGTGCCAGCAGCCTAGCGGGGTTTGGCTACACCTTC. Protein product: CASSLAGFGYTF.

This chain uses TRBV30 with TRBJ2-4; 9 bases line up with TRBD1. The CDR3 contains 17 residues. Losses at the gene ends were 0 bases for V and 1 base for J; bases not matched to a gene: 7. CDR1 is GTSNPN, CDR2 SVGIG, per germline (reference sequence). In DNA form, the CDR3 reads TGTGCCTGGAGTGTCTTGGGACAGGGTCTGGCCAAAAACATTCAGTACTTC. As protein: CAWSVLGQGLAKNIQYF.

Written as DNA, the CDR3 is TGCGCCAGCAGCTTGGAGACTCCACCCCTACATGAGCAGTTCTTC. It codes for CASSLETPPLHEQFF. The chain recombines TRBV5-1 with TRBJ2-1; D remains ambiguous. Germline CDR1 and CDR2: SGHRS and YFSETQ. This CDR3 comprises 15 residues. The V gene lost 0 bases and the J gene lost 8 bases, with 15 bases spanning the gap.

The rearrangement joins TRBV9 to TRBJ2-2; D is ambiguous. Trimming removed 3 bases from V and 0 bases from J, with 6 bases in between. The CDR3 runs to 14 residues. Germline CDR1 reads SGDLS; CDR2 reads YYNGEE. CDR3 region: CASSAYSNTGELFF. CDR3 nucleotide sequence: TGTGCCAGCAGCGCGTATTCGAACACCGGGGAGCTGTTTTTT.

This chain joins TRBV2 and TRBJ2-6; the match to TRBD1 covers 8 bases. The CDR3 spans 17 residues. After removal of 6 bases from V and 2 bases from J, the junction contained 9 bases not matched to a gene. Looked up from germline, CDR1 is SNHLY and CDR2 is FYNNEI. The CDR3 loop is CASSRTQTGAGANVLTF. The CDR3 DNA is TGTGCCAGCAGCCGGACCCAGACAGGGGCTGGGGCCAACGTCCTGACTTTC.

The CDR3 loop reads CASSRLQGRSTEAFF. CDR3 sequence (DNA): TGTGCCAGCTCCCGTTTACAGGGAAGGTCCACTGAAGCTTTCTTT. V is TRBV18 and J is TRBJ1-1; D may be TRBD1 (6 bases). Germline V gene data show CDR1 as KGHSH and CDR2 as LQKENI. This CDR3 comprises 15 residues. The V end was cut by 6 bases, the J end by 4 bases, with 18 bases between.

This chain uses TRBV7-2 with TRBJ1-2; tentatively, D is TRBD1 (6 bases). V was pared by 4 bases and J by 8 bases, with 20 bases between. Germline CDR1 and CDR2: SGHTA and FQGNSA. The CDR3 has 15 amino acids. CDR3 in DNA: TGTGCCAGCAGCTCTAGGGGACAAGTAAAAGGAGGCTACACCTTC. This encodes CASSSRGQVKGGYTF.

This rearrangement joins TRBV19 to TRBJ2-7; 12 bases fit TRBD1. Germline V gene data show CDR1 as LNHDA and CDR2 as SQIVND (reference sequence). Trimming removed 3 bases from V and 5 bases from J; junction bases left unmatched: 5. CDR3 length equals 15 residues. CDR3 region: CASSMGGQGADEQYF. CDR3 nucleotide sequence: TGTGCCAGTAGTATGGGGGGACAGGGGGCCGACGAGCAGTACTTC.

This clone was observed a handful of times. The V and J genes are TRBV10-1 and TRBJ1-1, with D perhaps matching TRBD1 (5 bases). The germline V gene encodes CDR1 WNHNN and CDR2 SYGVQD (reference sequence). V was shortened by 4 bases and J by 3 bases, with 12 bases between the two germline ends. CDR3 length equals 14 residues. The CDR3 nucleotides read TGCGCCAGCAGTGTGGGCAGGGAGGACACTGAAGCTTTCTTT. Its translation is CASSVGREDTEAFF.

The V and J genes are TRBV19 and TRBJ1-5, with 7 bases fitting TRBD1. With 5 bases clipped from V and 5 bases from J, the junction kept 6 bases outside the gene matches. The CDR3 length is 14 residues. Looked up from germline, CDR1 is LNHDA and CDR2 is SQIVND (reference sequence). This chain's CDR3 is CASSRTGPYQPQHF. The CDR3 DNA is TGTGCCAGTAGTCGGACAGGCCCCTATCAGCCCCAGCATTTT. The complete variable domain, with remaining parts taken from reference TRBV19 and TRBJ1-5, reads DGGITQSPKYLFRKEGQNVTLSCEQNLNHDAMYWYRQDPGQGLRLIYYSQIVNDFQKGDIAEGYSVSREKKESFPLTVTSAQKNPTAFYLCASSRTGPYQPQHFGDGTRLSIL.

The V gene is TRBV5-5, the J gene TRBJ1-4, with TRBD1 identical over 8 bases. The CDR3 is made up of 14 amino acids. The V segment lost 1 base and the J segment 8 bases; nucleotides outside the gene matches: 4. The germline CDR1 and CDR2 sequences are SGHKS and YYEKEE (reference sequence). The CDR3 protein is CASSLTGGDEKLFF. The CDR3 DNA reads TGTGCCAGCAGCTTGACAGGGGGAGACGAAAAACTGTTTTTT.